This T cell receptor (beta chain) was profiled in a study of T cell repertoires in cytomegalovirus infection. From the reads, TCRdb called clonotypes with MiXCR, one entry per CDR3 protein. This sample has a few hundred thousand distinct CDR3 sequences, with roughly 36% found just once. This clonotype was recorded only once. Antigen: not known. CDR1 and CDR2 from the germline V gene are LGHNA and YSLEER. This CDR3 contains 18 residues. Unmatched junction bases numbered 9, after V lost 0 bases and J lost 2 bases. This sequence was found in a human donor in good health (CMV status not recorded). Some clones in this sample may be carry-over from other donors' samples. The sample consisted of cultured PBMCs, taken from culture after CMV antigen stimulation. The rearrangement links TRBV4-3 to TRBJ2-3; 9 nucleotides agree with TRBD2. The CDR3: CASSQDVGREGPTDTQYF. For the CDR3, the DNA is TGCGCCAGCAGCCAAGATGTTGGGCGGGAGGGGCCCACAGATACGCAGTATTTT.